The source of this T cell receptor beta chain is a study of T cells in tumors after PD-1 blockade. Method: immunoSEQ multiplex PCR; TCRdb's copy keeps in-frame clones and lacks some. Here the sample spans about 14,000 clones, approximately 73% being singletons. Only a few counts were recorded for this clone. The TCR comes from a human donor with cutaneous squamous cell carcinoma. The sequences come from tumor tissue, collected after anti-PD-1 treatment.

In DNA form, the CDR3 reads TGCGCCAGCAGCTTGGAGACTAGCGGGGGCTACAATGAGCAGTTCTTC. It yields the protein CASSLETSGGYNEQFF. The chain combines TRBV5-1 with TRBJ2-1; 12 positions agree with TRBD2. The CDR3 extends over 16 amino acids. Trimming removed 0 bases from V and 3 bases from J; junction bases left unmatched: 1. Germline lookup yields CDR1 SGHRS and CDR2 YFSETQ.